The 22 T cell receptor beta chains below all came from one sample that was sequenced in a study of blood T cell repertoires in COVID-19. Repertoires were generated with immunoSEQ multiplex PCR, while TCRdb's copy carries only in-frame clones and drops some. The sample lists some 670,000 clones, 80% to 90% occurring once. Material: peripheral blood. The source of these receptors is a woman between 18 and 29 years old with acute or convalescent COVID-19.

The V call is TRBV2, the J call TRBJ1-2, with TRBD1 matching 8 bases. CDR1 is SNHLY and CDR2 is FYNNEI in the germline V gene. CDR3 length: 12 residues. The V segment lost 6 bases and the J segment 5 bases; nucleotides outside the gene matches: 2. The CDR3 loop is CASSRTGYGYTF. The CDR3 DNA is TGTGCCAGCAGCCGGACAGGGTATGGCTACACCTTC. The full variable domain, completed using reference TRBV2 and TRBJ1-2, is EPEVTQTPSHQVTQMGQEVILRCVPISNHLYFYWYRQILGQKVEFLVSFYNNEISEKSEIFDDQFSVERPDGSNFTLKIRSTKLEDSAMYFCASSRTGYGYTFGSGTRLTVV.

CDR3 protein: CASSLVRGKNTEAFF. CDR3 DNA sequence: TGTGCCAGCAGCTTAGTCCGGGGGAAGAACACTGAAGCTTTCTTT. The chain carries TRBV7-8 and TRBJ1-1; D may be TRBD1 (5 bases). The CDR3 spans 15 residues. Germline V gene lookup returns CDR1 SGHVS and CDR2 FQNEAQ. Trimming shortened V by 1 base and J by 1 base, and 10 bases separated the two germline ends.

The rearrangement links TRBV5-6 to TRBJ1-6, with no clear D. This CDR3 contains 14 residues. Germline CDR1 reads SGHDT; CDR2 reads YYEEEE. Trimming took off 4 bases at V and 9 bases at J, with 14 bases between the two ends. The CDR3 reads CASSLPQQASPLHF. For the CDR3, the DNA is TGTGCCAGCAGCCTGCCCCAGCAGGCTTCACCCCTCCACTTT.

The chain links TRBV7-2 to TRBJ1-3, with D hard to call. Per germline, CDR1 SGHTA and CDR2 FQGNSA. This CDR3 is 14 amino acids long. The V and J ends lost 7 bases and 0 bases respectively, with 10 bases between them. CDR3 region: CASNEAISGNTIYF. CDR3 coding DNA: TGTGCCAGCAACGAGGCCATCTCTGGAAACACCATATATTTT.

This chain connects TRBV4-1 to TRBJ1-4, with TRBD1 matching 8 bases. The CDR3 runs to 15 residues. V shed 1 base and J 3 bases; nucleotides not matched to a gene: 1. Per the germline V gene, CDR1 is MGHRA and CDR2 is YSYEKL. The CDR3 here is CASSQGDRSNEKLFF. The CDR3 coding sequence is TGCGCCAGCAGCCAAGGGGACAGGTCTAATGAAAAACTGTTTTTT.

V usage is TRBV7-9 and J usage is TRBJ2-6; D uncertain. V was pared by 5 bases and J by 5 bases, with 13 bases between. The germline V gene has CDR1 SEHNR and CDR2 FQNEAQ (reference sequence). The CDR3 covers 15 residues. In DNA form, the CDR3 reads TGTGCCAGCAGCCCCCTAAGTTCCAGGGCCAACGTCCTGACTTTC. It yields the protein CASSPLSSRANVLTF. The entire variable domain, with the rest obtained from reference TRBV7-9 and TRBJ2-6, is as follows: DTGVSQNPRHKITKRGQNVTFRCDPISEHNRLYWYRQTLGQGPEFLTYFQNEAQLEKSRLLSDRFSAERPKGSFSTLEIQRTEQGDSAMYLCASSPLSSRANVLTFGAGSRLTVL.

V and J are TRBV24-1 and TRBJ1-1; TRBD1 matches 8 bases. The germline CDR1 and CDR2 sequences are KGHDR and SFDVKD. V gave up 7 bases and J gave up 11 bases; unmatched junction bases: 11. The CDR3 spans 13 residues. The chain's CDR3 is CATSLRTGTAAFF. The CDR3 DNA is TGTGCCACCAGCCTAAGGACAGGGACGGCGGCTTTCTTT.

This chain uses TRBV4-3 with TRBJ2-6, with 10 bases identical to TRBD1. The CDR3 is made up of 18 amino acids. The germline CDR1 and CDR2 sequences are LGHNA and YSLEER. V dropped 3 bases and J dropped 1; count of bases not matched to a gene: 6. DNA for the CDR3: TGCGCCAGCAGCCACCTGGGACAGGGGTTTTCTGGGGCCAACGTCCTGACTTTC. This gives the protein CASSHLGQGFSGANVLTF.

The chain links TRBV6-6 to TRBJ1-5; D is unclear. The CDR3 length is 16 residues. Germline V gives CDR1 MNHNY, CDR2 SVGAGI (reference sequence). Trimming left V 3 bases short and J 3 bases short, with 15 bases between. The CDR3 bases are TGTGCCAGCAGTTATGGCGGGATCCCGACCAATCAGCCCCAGCATTTT. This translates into CASSYGGIPTNQPQHF.

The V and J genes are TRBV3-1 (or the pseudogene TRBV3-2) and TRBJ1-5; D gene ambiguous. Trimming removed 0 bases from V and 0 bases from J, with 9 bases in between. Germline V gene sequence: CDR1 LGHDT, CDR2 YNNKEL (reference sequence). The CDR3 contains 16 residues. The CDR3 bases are TGTGCCAGCAGCCAAGATGGGCATAATAGCAATCAGCCCCAGCATTTT. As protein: CASSQDGHNSNQPQHF.

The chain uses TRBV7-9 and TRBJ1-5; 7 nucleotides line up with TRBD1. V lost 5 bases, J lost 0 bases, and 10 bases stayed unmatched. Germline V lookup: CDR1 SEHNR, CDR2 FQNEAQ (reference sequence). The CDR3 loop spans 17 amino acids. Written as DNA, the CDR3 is TGTGCCAGCAGCAAGGGGGACAGTGTCTATAGCAATCAGCCCCAGCATTTT. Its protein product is CASSKGDSVYSNQPQHF.

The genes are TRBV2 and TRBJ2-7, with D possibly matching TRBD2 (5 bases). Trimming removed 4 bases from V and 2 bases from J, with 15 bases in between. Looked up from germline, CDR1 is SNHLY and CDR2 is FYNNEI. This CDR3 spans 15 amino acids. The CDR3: CASSGGQRTPYEQYF. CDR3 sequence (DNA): TGTGCCAGCAGTGGTGGGCAACGGACTCCCTACGAGCAGTACTTC.

The CDR3 region has the DNA TGTGCCAGCAGTGAGGGGGCTGAAGCTTTCTTT. Protein product: CASSEGAEAFF. This rearrangement joins TRBV28 to TRBJ1-1, with TRBD1 as a possible D gene (6 bases). With 5 bases removed from V and 6 bases from J, the gap between germline ends came to 7 bases. The CDR3 loop spans 11 amino acids. CDR1 and CDR2 from the germline V gene are MDHEN and SYDVKM.

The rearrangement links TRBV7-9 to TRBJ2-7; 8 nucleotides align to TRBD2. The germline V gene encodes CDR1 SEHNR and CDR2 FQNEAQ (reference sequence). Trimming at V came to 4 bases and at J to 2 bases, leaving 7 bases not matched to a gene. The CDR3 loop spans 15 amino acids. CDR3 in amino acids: CASSSVAGYTYEQYF. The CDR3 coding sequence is TGTGCCAGCAGCTCTGTAGCGGGGTACACCTACGAGCAGTACTTC.

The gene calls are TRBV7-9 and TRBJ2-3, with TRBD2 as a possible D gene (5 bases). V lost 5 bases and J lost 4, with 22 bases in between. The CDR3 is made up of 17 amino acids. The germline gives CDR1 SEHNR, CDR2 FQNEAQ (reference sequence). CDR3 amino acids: CASSPYVGGARADTQYF. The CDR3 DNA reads TGTGCCAGCAGCCCCTACGTCGGAGGAGCGCGGGCAGATACGCAGTATTTT.

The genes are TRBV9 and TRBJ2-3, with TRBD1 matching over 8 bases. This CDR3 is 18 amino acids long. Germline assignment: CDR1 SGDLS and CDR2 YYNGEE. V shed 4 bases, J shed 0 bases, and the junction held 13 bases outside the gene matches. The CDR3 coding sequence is TGTGCCAGCAGCCGACAGGGGATTGGGGAAACTAGCACAGATACGCAGTATTTT. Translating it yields CASSRQGIGETSTDTQYF.

CDR3 bases: TGTGCCAGCAGCCTAACTAGAACCGGGGAGCTGTTTTTT. Encoded protein: CASSLTRTGELFF. The chain is built from TRBV7-2 and TRBJ2-2, with D perhaps matching TRBD2 (5 bases). The V end lost 5 bases, the J end lost 5 bases, and 9 bases lay between the germline ends. CDR3 size: 13 residues. Germline V CDR1 and CDR2: SGHTA, FQGNSA.

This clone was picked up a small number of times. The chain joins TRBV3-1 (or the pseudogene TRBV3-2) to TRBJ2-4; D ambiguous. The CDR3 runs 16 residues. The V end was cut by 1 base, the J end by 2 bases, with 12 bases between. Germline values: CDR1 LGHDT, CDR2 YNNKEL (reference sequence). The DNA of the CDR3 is TGTGCCAGCAGCCAAGGAGAGGCCCGAACCAAAAACATTCAGTACTTC. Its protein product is CASSQGEARTKNIQYF.

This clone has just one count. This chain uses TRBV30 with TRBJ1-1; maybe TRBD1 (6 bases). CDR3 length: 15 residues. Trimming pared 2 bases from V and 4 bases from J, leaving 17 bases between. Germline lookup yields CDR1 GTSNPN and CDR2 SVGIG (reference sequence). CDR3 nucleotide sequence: TGTGCCTGGAGTTACGGGGGGCGGATTAGCACTGAAGCTTTCTTT. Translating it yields CAWSYGGRISTEAFF.

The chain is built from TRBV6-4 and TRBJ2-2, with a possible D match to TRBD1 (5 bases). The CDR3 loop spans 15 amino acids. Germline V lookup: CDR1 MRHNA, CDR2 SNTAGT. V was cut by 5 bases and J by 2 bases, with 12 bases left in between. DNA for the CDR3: TGTGCCAGCAGTCCCGACAGCCTTAACACCGGGGAGCTGTTTTTT. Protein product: CASSPDSLNTGELFF.

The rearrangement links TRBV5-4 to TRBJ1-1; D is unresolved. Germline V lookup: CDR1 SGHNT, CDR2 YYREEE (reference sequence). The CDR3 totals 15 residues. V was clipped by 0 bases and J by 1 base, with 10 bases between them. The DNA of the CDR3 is TGTGCCAGCAGCTTGGTGTCAGGAAAGAACACTGAAGCTTTCTTT. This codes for CASSLVSGKNTEAFF.

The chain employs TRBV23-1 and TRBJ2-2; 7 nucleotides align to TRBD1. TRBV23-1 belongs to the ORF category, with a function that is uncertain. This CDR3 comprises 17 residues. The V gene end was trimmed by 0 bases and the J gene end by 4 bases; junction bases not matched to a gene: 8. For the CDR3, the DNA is TGCGCCAGCAGTCAATCCGGGGATAGGGGGCGCACCGGGGAGCTGTTTTTT. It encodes CASSQSGDRGRTGELFF.